This TCR beta chain was identified in a study of T-cell memory formation after mild COVID-19. This clonotype has just a few counts. Losses at the gene ends were 0 bases for V and 7 bases for J; bases not matched to a gene: 0. This CDR3 is 13 amino acids long. CDR1 and CDR2 (germline): SGHRS, YFSETQ. TCRdb re-called the 5' RACE reads with MiXCR, one entry per CDR3 protein. The sample holds 260,000 or so distinct CDR3 sequences, around 17% seen once. Sequenced sample: PBMCs or a T cell subset sorted from them (not recorded which). This receptor was taken from a man younger than 35 who had mild COVID-19 (a few samples of this study predate the infection). Cell type and time point are not known. The chain couples TRBV5-1 to TRBJ1-5; TRBD1 agrees at 8 bases. As DNA, the CDR3 is TGCGCCAGCAGCTTGGGGGACAGGCAGCCCCAGCATTTT. It yields the protein CASSLGDRQPQHF. The whole variable domain, filled in from reference TRBV5-1 and TRBJ1-5, reads KAGVTQTPRYLIKTRGQQVTLSCSPISGHRSVSWYQQTPGQGLQFLFEYFSETQRNKGNFPGRFSGRQFSNSRSEMNVSTLELGDSALYLCASSLGDRQPQHFGDGTRLSIL.